Below, 24 T cell receptor beta chains from the same sample are listed, as sequenced in a study of cytomegalovirus exposure and HLA in healthy donors. The study ran its PCR with 60 Vbeta and 13 Jbeta primers. The method was immunoSEQ multiplex PCR; TCRdb's version includes in-frame clones alone and lacks a portion of them. The sample includes tens of thousands of clones, 65% to 85% of them seen just once. Sequenced input: PBMCs. These receptors were collected from a woman aged 25-40 years in good health and CMV-seropositive.

The V gene is TRBV27, the J gene TRBJ2-7; 12 bases are a match to TRBD2. V lost 6 bases and J lost 3; bases outside the gene matches: 6. The CDR3 runs to 15 residues. Germline lookup yields CDR1 MNHEY and CDR2 SMNVEV (reference sequence). Written as DNA, the CDR3 is TGTGCCAGCAGATCGGGACTAGCGGGCCTCTACGAGCAGTACTTC. Translated: CASRSGLAGLYEQYF.

The rearrangement links TRBV5-4 to TRBJ2-1; the D gene is possibly TRBD2 (7 bases). From germline, CDR1 is SGHNT and CDR2 YYREEE (reference sequence). The V end lost 1 base, the J end lost 8 bases, and 10 bases lay between the germline ends. The CDR3 extends over 13 amino acids. The CDR3 bases are TGTGCCAGCAGCTTGCAGGGGAGGGATGAGCAGTTCTTC. As protein: CASSLQGRDEQFF.

This clone was recorded a few times. The chain recombines TRBV10-3 with TRBJ2-4; TRBD2 matches 7 bases. CDR1 is ENHRY, CDR2 SYGVKD, per germline. With V trimmed by 2 bases and J by 0 bases, 7 bases remained unmatched. The CDR3 extends over 17 amino acids. The CDR3 DNA is TGTGCCATCAGTGAGACGGCGGGAGAGCGAGCCAAAAACATTCAGTACTTC. It is translated as CAISETAGERAKNIQYF.

V usage is TRBV5-1 and J usage is TRBJ2-1, with 11 bases fitting TRBD2. The trim removed 3 bases at V and 0 bases at J, leaving 2 bases unmatched. The CDR3 is 16 residues long. CDR1 is SGHRS, CDR2 YFSETQ, per germline. CDR3 nucleotides: TGCGCCAGCAGCTCTACTAGCGGGAGCTCCTACAATGAGCAGTTCTTC. Translation: CASSSTSGSSYNEQFF.

The rearrangement links TRBV27 to TRBJ2-7; D may be TRBD1 (6 bases). The CDR3 spans 13 residues. CDR1 MNHEY and CDR2 SMNVEV come from the germline V gene (reference sequence). The V and J ends lost 2 bases and 5 bases respectively, with 10 bases between them. The CDR3 sequence: CASSLHRAHEQYF. For the CDR3, the DNA is TGTGCCAGCAGTTTACACAGGGCCCACGAGCAGTACTTC.

The rearrangement uses TRBV9 and TRBJ1-4; possibly TRBD1 for D (5 bases). V was cut by 1 base and J by 8 bases, with 12 bases left in between. In germline, CDR1 is SGDLS, CDR2 YYNGEE. This CDR3 comprises 14 residues. This CDR3 reads CASSVSQGREKLFF. The CDR3 DNA is TGTGCCAGCAGCGTATCGCAGGGTCGGGAAAAACTGTTTTTT. The whole variable domain, filled in from reference TRBV9 and TRBJ1-4, reads DSGVTQTPKHLITATGQRVTLRCSPRSGDLSVYWYQQSLDQGLQFLIQYYNGEERAKGNILERFSAQQFPDLHSELNLSSLELGDSALYFCASSVSQGREKLFFGSGTQLSVL.

Of note for this clone: This is likely an artifact of a read error, given a far larger clone one base away. This same CDR3 is encoded by further DNA sequences in the sample. The chain joins TRBV6-1 to TRBJ1-1; 9 nucleotides match TRBD1. Looked up from germline, CDR1 is MNHNS and CDR2 is SASEGT. The CDR3 runs 15 residues. As DNA, the CDR3 is TGCGCCAGCAGTGAATCCACAGGGGGCATCACTGAAGCTTTCTTT. It codes for CASSESTGGITEAFF.

The gene calls are TRBV20-1 and TRBJ1-5; no clear D gene. Germline V gene sequence: CDR1 DFQATT, CDR2 SNEGSKA (reference sequence). The CDR3 consists of 10 residues. Trimming removed 3 bases at V and 13 bases at J, with 10 bases between. CDR3 in amino acids: CSARDCEQHF. The CDR3 DNA is TGCAGTGCTAGGGACTGTGAACAGCATTTT.

The V gene is TRBV30, the J gene TRBJ1-1; TRBD1 aligns across 7 bases. V shed 5 bases and J 1 base; nucleotides not matched to a gene: 7. Germline values: CDR1 GTSNPN, CDR2 SVGIG (reference sequence). The CDR3 is 14 amino acids. The chain's CDR3 is CAWQTGSGNTEAFF. The CDR3 coding sequence is TGTGCCTGGCAGACAGGGTCCGGGAACACTGAAGCTTTCTTT.

This clone has a single count. The rearrangement uses TRBV10-3 and TRBJ2-2; 7 bases fit TRBD1. J was trimmed by 2 bases and V by 9 bases; bases with no gene match: 6. Germline CDR1 ENHRY, CDR2 SYGVKD. The CDR3 extends over 14 amino acids. In nucleotides, the CDR3 is TGTGCCATAACGGGACAGCAAAACACCGGGGAGCTGTTTTTT. Translated, it gives CAITGQQNTGELFF.

The chain uses TRBV7-6 and TRBJ1-2, with no clear D. The CDR3 covers 13 residues. V gave up 4 bases and J gave up 6 bases, with 12 bases separating them. The germline gives CDR1 SGHVS, CDR2 FNYEAQ. The CDR3 DNA follows: TGTGCCAGCAGCTATGGCGGCGGAGATGGCTACACCTTC. Its protein product is CASSYGGGDGYTF.

The chain is built from TRBV29-1 and TRBJ1-1, with a tentative D call TRBD1 (6 bases). V was trimmed by 8 bases and J by 4 bases, leaving 20 bases between them. This CDR3 is built from 14 residues. Germline V gives CDR1 SQVTM, CDR2 ANQGSEA. CDR3 residues: CSQARVTGSTEAFF. The CDR3 DNA reads as TGCAGCCAAGCCCGGGTAACAGGGAGCACTGAAGCTTTCTTT.

The rearrangement uses TRBV15 and TRBJ2-5, with 10 nucleotides matching TRBD2. Trimming removed 3 bases from V and 4 bases from J; junction bases left unmatched: 5. In germline, CDR1 is LNHNV, CDR2 YYDKDF (reference sequence). The CDR3 contains 15 residues. DNA for the CDR3: TGTGCCACCAGCAGCCCAGCGGGGGGGCTAGAGACCCAGTACTTC. This encodes CATSSPAGGLETQYF.

This clone appeared a single time. V is TRBV28 and J is TRBJ2-1, with D hard to call. The CDR3 runs to 13 residues. The V gene's germline CDR1 is MDHEN and CDR2 SYDVKM. V shed 3 bases and J shed 7 bases, with 10 bases lying between them. CDR3 in amino acids: CASSFSNRNEQFF. As DNA, the CDR3 is TGTGCCAGCAGTTTCTCGAATCGGAATGAGCAGTTCTTC.

The chain combines TRBV4-2 with TRBJ2-2; D remains ambiguous. There are 15 residues in the CDR3. V lost 0 bases to trimming and J lost 4 bases, with 9 bases between them. Germline CDR1 reads LGHNA; CDR2 reads YNFKEQ. Here the CDR3 reads CASSQDQFVTGELFF. The CDR3 DNA reads TGTGCCAGCAGCCAAGATCAATTTGTCACCGGGGAGCTGTTTTTT.

The gene calls are TRBV21-1 and TRBJ2-6; the DNA was not used to check the table's D call, TRBD1. TRBV21-1 is an annotated pseudogene. The CDR3 is 12 residues long. As DNA, the CDR3 is TGTGCCGGTACATCTGGGGCCAACGTCCTGACTTTC. As protein: CAGTSGANVLTF.

The chain combines TRBV7-8 with TRBJ2-5; 13 positions match TRBD2. CDR1 is SGHVS and CDR2 is FQNEAQ in the germline V gene. CDR3 length: 17 residues. V lost 3 bases to trimming and J lost 3 bases; unmatched junction nucleotides: 7. CDR3: CASSFGLAGATEETQYF. Here the CDR3 DNA reads TGTGCCAGCAGCTTCGGACTAGCGGGGGCCACTGAAGAGACCCAGTACTTC.

The V call is TRBV28, the J call TRBJ2-1; TRBD2 aligns across 10 bases. The CDR3 is made up of 15 amino acids. Germline V gene lookup returns CDR1 MDHEN and CDR2 SYDVKM. The V and J ends lost 3 bases and 6 bases, in that order; junction bases with no gene match: 5. In DNA, the CDR3 is TGTGCCAGCAGTTTCGGCCTAGCGGGAGCCAATGAGCAGTTCTTC. This codes for CASSFGLAGANEQFF. Looking up the rest from reference TRBV28 and TRBJ2-1 gives the full variable domain: DVKVTQSSRYLVKRTGEKVFLECVQDMDHENMFWYRQDPGLGLRLIYFSYDVKMKEKGDIPEGYSVSREKKERFSLILESASTNQTSMYLCASSFGLAGANEQFFGPGTRLTVL.

The rearrangement links TRBV28 to TRBJ2-5; 7 bases align to TRBD1. The J segment lost 1 base and the V segment lost 6 bases, leaving 8 bases of the junction unmatched. CDR3 size: 15 residues. Germline V gene sequence: CDR1 MDHEN, CDR2 SYDVKM. The DNA of the CDR3 is TGTGCCAGCAGCCTAGGGGGCGCAATCCAAGAGACCCAGTACTTC. Amino acids: CASSLGGAIQETQYF.

The chain is built from TRBV21-1 and TRBJ2-6; the table's D call, TRBD1, has no DNA check behind it. TRBV21-1 is shown as a pseudogene. CDR3 length: 17 residues. In DNA form, the CDR3 reads TGTGCCAGCAGCAAAGCGCAGGGGTCTGTGGGGGCCAACGTCCTGACTTTC. This sequence encodes CASSKAQGSVGANVLTF.

The chain uses TRBV23-1 and TRBJ2-1; TRBD1 is a possible D gene (5 bases). TRBV23-1 qualifies as an ORF whose function is uncertain. With 6 bases removed from V and 0 bases from J, the gap between germline ends came to 12 bases. The CDR3 is made up of 15 amino acids. In DNA form, the CDR3 reads TGCGCCAGCAGCAGGCTAGACAGCTCCTACAATGAGCAGTTCTTC. Its translation: CASSRLDSSYNEQFF.

This clone was picked up one time. One end of the junction varies from germline; a read error may be responsible. The rearrangement uses TRBV5-1 and TRBJ2-1; TRBD2 matches 9 bases. The CDR3 has 15 residues. CDR1 is SGHRS and CDR2 is YFSETQ in the germline V gene. CDR3 sequence (DNA): TGCGCCAGCAGCTCGGTCGCGGGGGGGCCAAATGGGCAGTTCTTC. Translated, it gives CASSSVAGGPNGQFF.

This rearrangement joins TRBV6-6 to TRBJ1-1, with unresolved D. Germline V gives CDR1 MNHNY, CDR2 SVGAGI (reference sequence). V dropped 1 base and J dropped 9 bases, with 6 bases sitting between them. There are 11 residues in the CDR3. This CDR3 is CASSYYSQAFF. CDR3 sequence (DNA): TGTGCCAGCAGTTACTACAGCCAAGCTTTCTTT.

The chain employs TRBV6-1 and TRBJ1-1; D is unresolved. Per germline, CDR1 MNHNS and CDR2 SASEGT. V lost 1 base and J 5 bases, leaving 8 bases between the germline ends. The CDR3 has 13 amino acids. This CDR3 reads CASSEVRGTEAFF. CDR3 bases: TGTGCCAGCAGTGAAGTGCGAGGGACTGAAGCTTTCTTT.